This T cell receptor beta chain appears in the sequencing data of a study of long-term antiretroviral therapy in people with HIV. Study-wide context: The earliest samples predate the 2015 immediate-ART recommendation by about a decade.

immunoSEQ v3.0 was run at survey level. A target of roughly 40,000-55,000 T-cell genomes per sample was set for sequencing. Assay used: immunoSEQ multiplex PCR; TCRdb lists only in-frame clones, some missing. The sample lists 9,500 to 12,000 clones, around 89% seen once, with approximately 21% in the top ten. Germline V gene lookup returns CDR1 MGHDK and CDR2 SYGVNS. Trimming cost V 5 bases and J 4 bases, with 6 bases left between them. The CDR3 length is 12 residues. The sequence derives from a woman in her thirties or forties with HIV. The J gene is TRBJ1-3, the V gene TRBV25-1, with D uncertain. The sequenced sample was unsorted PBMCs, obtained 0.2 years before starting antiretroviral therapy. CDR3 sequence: CASSLGGNTIYF. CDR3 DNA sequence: TGTGCCAGCAGTCTCGGGGGAAACACCATATATTTT.